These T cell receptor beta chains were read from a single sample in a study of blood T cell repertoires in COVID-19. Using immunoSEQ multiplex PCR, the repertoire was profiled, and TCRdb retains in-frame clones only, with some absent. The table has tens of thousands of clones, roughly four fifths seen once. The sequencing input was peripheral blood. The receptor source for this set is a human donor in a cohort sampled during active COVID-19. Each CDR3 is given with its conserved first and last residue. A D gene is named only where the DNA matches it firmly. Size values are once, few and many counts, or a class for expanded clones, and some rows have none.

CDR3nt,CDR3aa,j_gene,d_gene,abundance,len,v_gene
TGTGCCAGCAGCTCAGTAGCGGGCGAGCAGTACTTC,CASSSVAGEQYF,TRBJ2-7,TRBD2,few,12,TRBV7-6
TGTGCCAGCAGCCAATCTCACAGGGAAGAGACCCAGTACTTC,CASSQSHREETQYF,TRBJ2-5,.,.,14,TRBV16
TGCGCCAGCAGCTTGGTGGTTAATACGGGACAGGGAACCGGGGAGCTGTTTTTT,CASSLVVNTGQGTGELFF,TRBJ2-2,TRBD1,once,18,TRBV5-1
TGTGCCAGCAGTTTAGTCCTCTCGACAGATACGCAGTATTTT,CASSLVLSTDTQYF,TRBJ2-3,.,once,14,TRBV27
TGTGCCAGCAGCCGGACAGCTGGAAACACCATATATTTT,CASSRTAGNTIYF,TRBJ1-3,.,.,13,TRBV5-4
TGCGCCAGCAGCCAAGAGAGACAGATGAACACTGAAGCTTTCTTT,CASSQERQMNTEAFF,TRBJ1-1,.,.,15,TRBV4-1
TGTGCCAGCACCCCAGGGAGGGGTCTATCGGGCTACACCTTC,CASTPGRGLSGYTF,TRBJ1-2,.,once,14,TRBV28
TGCGCCAGCAGTCGACAGCCTGATACGCAGTATTTT,CASSRQPDTQYF,TRBJ2-3,.,.,12,TRBV23-1
TGTGCCAGCAGCTTCGGGGGGGCTTCTGGAAACACCATATATTTT,CASSFGGASGNTIYF,TRBJ1-3,.,.,15,TRBV7-2
TGTGCCAGCTCACGAGGACTAGCGGGGGGAATCGAGCAGTACTTC,CASSRGLAGGIEQYF,TRBJ2-7,TRBD2,.,15,TRBV18
TGCGCCAGCAGCCTGGACACCTATGGCTACACCTTC,CASSLDTYGYTF,TRBJ1-2,.,.,12,TRBV5-1
TGTGCCAGCAGTTACTCAGGGGGCAGTTACGAGCAGTACTTC,CASSYSGGSYEQYF,TRBJ2-7,TRBD1,.,14,TRBV6-5
TGTGCCAGCACCCCTCTCGGCAGCGGGGGCACAGATACGCAGTATTTT,CASTPLGSGGTDTQYF,TRBJ2-3,TRBD2,.,16,TRBV7-9
TGTGCCATCAGTGTCGGCAGGGGGATTAACTATGGCTACACCTTC,CAISVGRGINYGYTF,TRBJ1-2,TRBD1,.,15,TRBV10-3
TGCGCCAGCAGCTTTCTAACGGACTCGCAGGAGACCCAGTACTTC,CASSFLTDSQETQYF,TRBJ2-5,.,.,15,TRBV5-1
TGTGCCAGCAGCCCAAGGGGAGCTAGCGGAAACACCGGGGAGCTGTTTTTT,CASSPRGASGNTGELFF,TRBJ2-2,TRBD2,few,17,TRBV5-4
TGTGCCAGCAGCCGGATTGGACAGGTCCACGGCTACACCTTC,CASSRIGQVHGYTF,TRBJ1-2,TRBD1,.,14,TRBV7-2
TGTGCCAGCAGTGGAACCGAGGTAGGGGGCTATGGCTACACCTTC,CASSGTEVGGYGYTF,TRBJ1-2,.,.,15,TRBV2
TGTGCCAGCAGCTTAGGTGCGGGGGCTGTTCAGCCCCAGCATTTT,CASSLGAGAVQPQHF,TRBJ1-5,.,.,15,TRBV7-8
TGTGCCAGCTCAGTCAGGGGTACTGAGCAGTTCTTC,CASSVRGTEQFF,TRBJ2-1,.,.,12,TRBV18
TGTGCCAGCAGCCGAGTAGCGGGGGGGCCGGGTGAGCAGTTCTTC,CASSRVAGGPGEQFF,TRBJ2-1,TRBD2,.,15,TRBV4-2
TGTGCCAGCAGCCAAGATATGGGACAGGGTATCGGGGAGCTGTTTTTT,CASSQDMGQGIGELFF,TRBJ2-2,TRBD1,.,16,TRBV3-1/TRBV3-2
TGCGCCAGCAGCTTGGGCGGAACTAATGAAAAACTGTTTTTT,CASSLGGTNEKLFF,TRBJ1-4,.,.,14,TRBV5-1
TGTGCCAGCAGCCCGGAAGGGGCCCAAGAGACCCAGTACTTC,CASSPEGAQETQYF,TRBJ2-5,.,large,14,TRBV7-9
TGTGCCAGCAGCGCAGTAGGCGGGGGGGCGTTTGAGCAGTTCTTC,CASSAVGGGAFEQFF,TRBJ2-1,TRBD2,.,15,TRBV9
TGTGCCAGCAGCTGGACAGGCGGAGGCTACACCTTC,CASSWTGGGYTF,TRBJ1-2,TRBD1,.,12,TRBV5-6
TGTGCCAGCTCACGCAGGGAAGTTGAAGGCTACACCTTC,CASSRREVEGYTF,TRBJ1-2,.,.,13,TRBV18
TGTGCCAGCAGCTTAGGAGTAGGAGGCCCCTACGAGCAGTACTTC,CASSLGVGGPYEQYF,TRBJ2-7,.,.,15,TRBV7-2
TGTGCCACCAGCAGCGAGCGTAGACTAGCGGGACAAGAGACCCAGTACTTC,CATSSERRLAGQETQYF,TRBJ2-5,TRBD2,.,17,TRBV15
TGCAGCGTGGAGAGCGGGGGCCAAGAGACCCAGTACTTC,CSVESGGQETQYF,TRBJ2-5,TRBD2,.,13,TRBV29-1
TGTGCCCGGGTCAGGGCCAATGAGCAGTTCTTC,CARVRANEQFF,TRBJ2-1,.,.,11,TRBV7-9
TGTGCCAGCAGCCTCGCGCCGGGACAGGGGGCGAATTCACCCCTCCACTTT,CASSLAPGQGANSPLHF,TRBJ1-6,TRBD1,.,17,TRBV28
TGCAGTGCTAGTAAGGGGGCGCTGAACACTGAAGCTTTCTTT,CSASKGALNTEAFF,TRBJ1-1,TRBD1,.,14,TRBV20-1
TGTGCCAGCTCACCACGAAAGGGGGGGAACCAAGAGACCCAGTACTTC,CASSPRKGGNQETQYF,TRBJ2-5,.,.,16,TRBV18
TGTGCCAGCAGCGTTCCCAGAACAGGGGGTACTGAGCAGGAGCTGTTTTTT,CASSVPRTGGTEQELFF,TRBJ2-2,TRBD1,.,17,TRBV9
TGTGCCAGCAGTGGTCTGGCGGGGGGGGTACAAGAGACCCAGTACTTC,CASSGLAGGVQETQYF,TRBJ2-5,TRBD2,.,16,TRBV2
TGTGCCAGCAGCTTAATCCCCAGGGACTCTGGAAACACCATATATTTT,CASSLIPRDSGNTIYF,TRBJ1-3,.,.,16,TRBV7-9
TGTGCCAGCAGTGGGGACAGCCCTTCCCTCCACTTT,CASSGDSPSLHF,TRBJ1-6,TRBD1,.,12,TRBV6-2/TRBV6-3
TGTGCCAGCAGACTTGCGGGGGGGCGTGATACGCAGTATTTT,CASRLAGGRDTQYF,TRBJ2-3,TRBD2,once,14,TRBV27
TGTGCCAGCAGTGAAGTGTTCCAGGGGAACTATGGCTACACCTTC,CASSEVFQGNYGYTF,TRBJ1-2,.,few,15,TRBV2
TGCGCCAGCAGCCAAGGGGGACTAGCGGGGGGACACTACGAGCAGTACTTC,CASSQGGLAGGHYEQYF,TRBJ2-7,TRBD2,once,17,TRBV4-3
TGTGCCAGCTCCCTCGCGGCGGTCACTGAAGCTTTCTTT,CASSLAAVTEAFF,TRBJ1-1,.,.,13,TRBV18
TGTGCCAGCAGCTCGGTAGCGGGGGGGCCGGCCTACAATGAGCAGTTCTTC,CASSSVAGGPAYNEQFF,TRBJ2-1,TRBD2,.,17,TRBV5-6
TGTGCCAGCAGCCTAGAGGCGGCGGGAAATGAAAAACTGTTTTTT,CASSLEAAGNEKLFF,TRBJ1-4,.,.,15,TRBV4-2
TGCGCCAGCAGTGAGTCCCCATCGCTAGCTCACGCTAGCACAGATACGCAGTATTTT,CASSESPSLAHASTDTQYF,TRBJ2-3,.,.,19,TRBV10-2
TGTGCCAGCAGCCACACTAGCGGGGGGGCAGGAGATACGCAGTATTTT,CASSHTSGGAGDTQYF,TRBJ2-3,TRBD2,.,16,TRBV3-1/TRBV3-2
TGTGCCAGTAAAATCGACAGGGGGCGCGACAATGAGCAGTTCTTC,CASKIDRGRDNEQFF,TRBJ2-1,TRBD1,.,15,TRBV19
TGTGCCAGTAGTATATTTGGGACAGGGTCTGGGGCCAACGTCCTGACTTTC,CASSIFGTGSGANVLTF,TRBJ2-6,TRBD1,.,17,TRBV19
TGTGCCAGCAGCCAAGATCCTGGGGGGTACACTGAAGCTTTCTTT,CASSQDPGGYTEAFF,TRBJ1-1,.,once,15,TRBV4-2
TGTGCCTGGGGTCCAGCGGCAGATACGCAGTATTTT,CAWGPAADTQYF,TRBJ2-3,.,.,12,TRBV30
TGTGCCAGCAGCTTAGAGCGGGGGCGGGAGACCCAGTACTTC,CASSLERGRETQYF,TRBJ2-5,TRBD2,once,14,TRBV7-2
TGTGCCTGGGGGAGGCAGGGGGGAAATGAAAAACTGTTTTTT,CAWGRQGGNEKLFF,TRBJ1-4,TRBD1,.,14,TRBV30
TGCGCCAGCAGCCAAGATCCGAGGGGGACAGGCAATCAGCCCCAGCATTTT,CASSQDPRGTGNQPQHF,TRBJ1-5,TRBD1,.,17,TRBV4-1
TGTGCCAGCAGTGAACCTCAGACAGGGAACAGCAATCAGCCCCAGCATTTT,CASSEPQTGNSNQPQHF,TRBJ1-5,TRBD1,.,17,TRBV6-1
TGTGCCAGCAGCCCCTTCCGCGGGGGGTTCTCCTACGAGCAGTACTTC,CASSPFRGGFSYEQYF,TRBJ2-7,TRBD2,.,16,TRBV7-2
TGTGCCAGCAGTATGCGGGACGGGAATGAGCAGTTCTTC,CASSMRDGNEQFF,TRBJ2-1,.,.,13,TRBV2
TGCGCCAGCAGCCAAGATCGGGCTAGCGGACACACAGATACGCAGTATTTT,CASSQDRASGHTDTQYF,TRBJ2-3,TRBD2,.,17,TRBV4-3
TGTGCCAGCAGCCCCTCTGGCGGGGAGGGGTTCGAGACCCAGTACTTC,CASSPSGGEGFETQYF,TRBJ2-5,TRBD2,.,16,TRBV7-6
TGTGCCAGCAGGGACAGGGGGCTCTCTTCACCCCTCCACTTT,CASRDRGLSSPLHF,TRBJ1-6,TRBD1,.,14,TRBV2